This TCR beta chain was recovered during a study of T cell responses to AZD1222 COVID-19 vaccine. The germline V gene has CDR1 SNHLY and CDR2 FYNNEI. The CDR3 runs to 16 residues. The V end lost 2 bases, the J end lost 0 bases, and 11 bases lay between the germline ends. Turning to this clone: Its antigen is undetermined.

General study results and limits: Sampling that yielded the repertoires occurred only after the peak T cell response. Donors were chiefly white British, with a greater number of females, and clonal diversity was perhaps underestimated.

Data came from immunoSEQ multiplex PCR; TCRdb stores just in-frame clones and leaves some out. The sample records some 150,000 clones, around 92% being singletons. The sample in question was peripheral blood, obtained on day 0 of AZD1222 vaccination. The receptor's source is an adult in good health. The gene calls are TRBV2 and TRBJ2-1, with TRBD2 as a possible D gene (5 bases). The chain's CDR3 is CASSEKVRGSYNEQFF. CDR3 DNA: TGTGCCAGCAGTGAAAAGGTACGGGGCTCCTACAATGAGCAGTTCTTC.